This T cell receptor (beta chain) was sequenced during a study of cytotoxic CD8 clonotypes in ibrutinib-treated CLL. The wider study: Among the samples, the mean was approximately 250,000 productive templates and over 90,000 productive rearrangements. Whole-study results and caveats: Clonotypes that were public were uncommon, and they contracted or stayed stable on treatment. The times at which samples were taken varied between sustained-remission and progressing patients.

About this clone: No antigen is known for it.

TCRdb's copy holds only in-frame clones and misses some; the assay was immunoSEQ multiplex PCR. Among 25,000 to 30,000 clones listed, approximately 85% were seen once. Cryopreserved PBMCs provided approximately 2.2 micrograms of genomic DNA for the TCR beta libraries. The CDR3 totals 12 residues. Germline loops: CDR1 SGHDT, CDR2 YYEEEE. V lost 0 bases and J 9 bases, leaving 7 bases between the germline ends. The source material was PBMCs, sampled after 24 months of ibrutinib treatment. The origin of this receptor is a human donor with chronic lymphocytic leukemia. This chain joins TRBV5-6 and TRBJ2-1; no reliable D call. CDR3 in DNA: TGTGCCAGCAGCTTGGGAGAAGCTGAGCAGTTCTTC. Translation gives CASSLGEAEQFF.